One sample yielded the 10 T cell receptor beta chains listed below, sequenced in a study of CD8 T cells in Susac syndrome. RNA amounts of roughly 0.5 to 1 ug underwent reverse transcription with random hexamers. TCRdb used MiXCR to reprocess the immunoSEQ multiplex PCR reads, holding one entry per CDR3 protein. The sample shows approximately 150,000 distinct CDR3 sequences, 90% to 95% of them seen only once. Sequencing used CD4+ T cells from PBMCs. The receptors were gathered from a human donor with multiple sclerosis.

The chain joins TRBV2 to TRBJ1-1; D remains ambiguous. V dropped 3 bases and J dropped 1 base, with 3 bases sitting between them. CDR1 SNHLY and CDR2 FYNNEI come from the germline V gene. This CDR3 is 12 amino acids long. CDR3 in DNA: TGTGCCAGCAGTGATTCGAACACTGAAGCTTTCTTT. Its protein is CASSDSNTEAFF.

The chain is built from TRBV6-1 and TRBJ1-1, with D perhaps matching TRBD1 (5 bases). The V end was cut by 3 bases, the J end by 5 bases, with 10 bases between. The CDR3 is 13 residues long. The germline gives CDR1 MNHNS, CDR2 SASEGT. CDR3: CASSEVQETEAFF. CDR3 sequence (DNA): TGTGCCAGCAGTGAGGTACAGGAAACTGAAGCTTTCTTT.

V usage is TRBV20-1 and J usage is TRBJ2-3; 14 nucleotides agree with TRBD2. The length of the CDR3 is 16 residues. Per germline, CDR1 DFQATT and CDR2 SNEGSKA (reference sequence). V lost 5 bases and J lost 5; bases outside the gene matches: 9. CDR3 residues: CSAVATSGGAGDTQYF. CDR3 DNA sequence: TGCAGTGCTGTTGCGACTAGCGGGGGGGCTGGAGATACGCAGTATTTT.

The chain is built from TRBV12-3 or TRBV12-4 and TRBJ2-7; 9 bases match TRBD2. Trimming took 5 bases from V and 6 from J; bases not matched to a gene: 11. This CDR3 region has 15 residues. The CDR3 reads CASSPRLAGEGEQYF. CDR3 bases: TGTGCCAGCAGTCCGCGGTTAGCGGGAGAGGGCGAGCAGTACTTC.

This chain links TRBV11-2 with TRBJ2-7, with TRBD2 matching over 13 bases. Per germline, CDR1 SGHAT and CDR2 FQNNGV. The CDR3 has 17 amino acids. The V gene end was trimmed by 4 bases and the J gene end by 7 bases; junction bases not matched to a gene: 13. CDR3 amino acids: CASSWGGTSGIVGEQYF. DNA of the CDR3: TGTGCCAGCAGCTGGGGCGGGACTAGCGGGATAGTTGGAGAGCAGTACTTC.

V and J are TRBV9 and TRBJ2-2; D could derive from TRBD1 or TRBD2 (5 bases each). Trimming stripped 5 bases from V and 2 bases from J, with 16 bases between. Germline loops: CDR1 SGDLS, CDR2 YYNGEE. The CDR3 runs to 16 residues. The CDR3 DNA is TGTGCCAGCAGGGACCTACGGGACGGTAACACCGGGGAGCTGTTTTTT. Protein sequence: CASRDLRDGNTGELFF.

The chain has TRBV2 and TRBJ1-6; the D is unclear. The V end was cut by 7 bases, the J end by 4 bases, with 23 bases between. The CDR3 has 18 residues. The V gene's germline CDR1 is SNHLY and CDR2 FYNNEI. CDR3 nucleotides: TGTGCCAGCACCCTATCGACGGCACTACCATTATATAATTCACCCCTCCACTTT. It specifies CASTLSTALPLYNSPLHF.

This rearrangement joins TRBV13 to TRBJ1-4; D is unclear. The germline CDR1 and CDR2 sequences are PRHDT and FYEKMQ (reference sequence). The V gene lost 8 bases and the J gene lost 1 base, with 14 bases spanning the gap. CDR3 size: 15 residues. CDR3 in amino acids: CASGRMEGTNEKLFF. The DNA of the CDR3 is TGTGCCAGCGGGCGGATGGAGGGAACTAATGAAAAACTGTTTTTT.

In DNA, the CDR3 is TGTGCCAGCAGGGCACTACATCTAAGCGAGCAGTACTTC. Translating it yields CASRALHLSEQYF. The rearrangement joins TRBV6-6 to TRBJ2-7; D call uncertain. V was pared by 6 bases and J by 6 bases, with 15 bases between. CDR1 is MNHNY and CDR2 is SVGAGI in the germline V gene (reference sequence). The length of the CDR3 is 13 residues.

This clonotype appeared once. The V and J genes are TRBV4-2 and TRBJ1-3; D possibly corresponds to TRBD1 (6 bases). The length of the CDR3 is 17 residues. Trimming removed 0 bases from V and 0 bases from J, with 12 bases in between. Per the germline V gene, CDR1 is LGHNA and CDR2 is YNFKEQ. CDR3 sequence reads: CASSQDGQGISGNTIYF. Here the CDR3 DNA reads TGTGCCAGCAGCCAAGACGGTCAGGGGATCTCTGGAAACACCATATATTTT.